This T cell receptor (beta chain) came from a study of T-cell reconstitution after alpha-beta-depleted transplantation in children. Losses at the gene ends were 5 bases for V and 0 bases for J; bases not matched to a gene: 11. Germline CDR1 SGHAT, CDR2 FQDESV (reference sequence). The CDR3 extends over 18 amino acids. For TCRbeta, the library was prepared with unique molecular identifiers. TCRdb recomputed calls from the PCR reads with MiXCR, one row per CDR3 protein. The profile shows roughly 190,000 distinct CDR3 sequences, approximately 15% of them singletons. The receptor comes from a human donor who donated a stem cell graft to a child with acute lymphoblastic leukemia. The sample in question was PBMCs from the stem cell graft donor, obtained from the stem cell graft. The gene calls are TRBV11-1 and TRBJ2-1; TRBD2 aligns across 9 bases. The CDR3 DNA is TGTGCCAGCAGCCAGCCAGGGCTAGCGGGAAGCTCCTACAATGAGCAGTTCTTC. It translates to CASSQPGLAGSSYNEQFF.